This T cell receptor beta chain was recovered during a study of cytomegalovirus exposure and HLA in healthy donors. The CDR3 has 14 amino acids. Germline V gene sequence: CDR1 MNHEY, CDR2 SVGAGI. Trimming shortened V by 6 bases and J by 4 bases, and 15 bases separated the two germline ends. This clone was seen only a few times. Generated by immunoSEQ multiplex PCR, the TCRdb table keeps only in-frame clones and is missing some. The table shows over 150,000 clones, with approximately 87% occurring only once. Sequencing was performed on PBMCs. The chain uses TRBV6-5 and TRBJ1-2; TRBD1 might be the D (5 bases). The receptor was isolated from a woman in her thirties in good health and CMV-seronegative. The CDR3 loop reads CASSPGEARYGYTF. Written as DNA, the CDR3 is TGTGCCAGCAGCCCGGGGGAGGCCCGCTATGGCTACACCTTC.